This TCR beta chain was recorded in a study of blood T cell repertoires in COVID-19. The CDR3 sequence is 13 residues long. Germline V gives CDR1 ENHRY, CDR2 SYGVKD. Deletions cut 7 bases from V and 4 bases from J, with 11 bases between. The method was immunoSEQ multiplex PCR; TCRdb's version includes in-frame clones alone and lacks a portion of them. The sample holds about 340,000 clones, 75% to 90% seen once. The chain links TRBV10-3 to TRBJ1-5; D unresolved. Sequencing was done on a sample of peripheral blood. The sequence came from a woman aged 45-60 years with COVID-19, enrolled during active disease. The CDR3 here is CAITGLPNQPQHF. CDR3 coding DNA: TGTGCCATCACAGGACTACCAAATCAGCCCCAGCATTTT.